These 8 T cell receptor beta chains came from one sample sequenced in a study of primary melanoma T cells and metastatic recurrence. Profiling relied on immunoSEQ multiplex PCR, and the TCRdb table lists in-frame clones only, not all of them. This sample's clone table lists approximately 41 clones. Sequenced: melanoma tumor tissue. These receptors all come from a human donor with melanoma.

Only one count was recorded for this clone. The gene calls are TRBV6-8 and TRBJ2-1; tentative D call: TRBD1 (6 bases). Trimming took 2 bases from V and 5 from J, leaving 7 bases between them. CDR3 length: 13 residues. In germline, CDR1 is MNHGY, CDR2 SAAAGT. CDR3 amino acids: CASSYRDNNEQFF. The CDR3 nucleotides read TGTGCCAGCAGTTACCGGGACAACAATGAGCAGTTCTTC.

The chain carries TRBV11-3 and TRBJ2-6, with D unclear. V lost 3 bases to trimming and J lost 0 bases, with 6 bases between them. The CDR3 contains 15 residues. Germline V CDR1 and CDR2: SGHNT, YENEEA. This chain's CDR3 is CASSLGSSGANVLTF. In DNA form, the CDR3 reads TGTGCCAGCAGCTTGGGCAGCTCTGGGGCCAACGTCCTGACTTTC.

The genes are TRBV11-3 and TRBJ2-1, with TRBD2 identical over 7 bases. The CDR3 has 15 amino acids. The germline V gene encodes CDR1 SGHNT and CDR2 YENEEA. The junction had 13 bases not matched to a gene; V was cut back by 5 bases and J by 9 bases. CDR3 in DNA: TGTGCCAGCAGCGAGCGGGACCCCGAGTTGACTGAGCAGTTCTTC. It yields the protein CASSERDPELTEQFF.

The rearrangement uses TRBV19 and TRBJ2-1, with D possibly being TRBD2 (6 bases). The CDR3 runs 14 residues. V was clipped by 3 bases and J by 4 bases, with 10 bases between them. The germline V gene has CDR1 LNHDA and CDR2 SQIVND (reference sequence). CDR3 amino acids: CASSILAAYNEQFF. In nucleotides, the CDR3 is TGTGCCAGTAGTATCTTAGCGGCGTACAATGAGCAGTTCTTC.

The chain recombines TRBV11-3 with TRBJ1-3, with a weak D call TRBD1 (5 bases). CDR1 is SGHNT and CDR2 is YENEEA in the germline V gene. The CDR3 has 14 residues. With 8 bases removed from V and 3 bases from J, the gap between germline ends came to 14 bases. The CDR3 DNA sequence: TGTGCCAGCCGTCGGTGGGGCCATGGAAACACCATATATTTT. Translation gives CASRRWGHGNTIYF. The whole variable domain, filled in from reference TRBV11-3 and TRBJ1-3, reads EAGVVQSPRYKIIEKKQPVAFWCNPISGHNTLYWYLQNLGQGPELLIRYENEEAVDDSQLPKDRFSAERLKGVDSTLKIQPAELGDSAVYLCASRRWGHGNTIYFGEGSWLTVV.

This chain connects TRBV12-5 to TRBJ2-7, with 8 positions matching TRBD1. Germline lookup yields CDR1 LGHNT and CDR2 FRNRAP. Trimming at V came to 5 bases and at J to 6 bases, leaving 12 bases not matched to a gene. The CDR3 totals 15 residues. The CDR3 DNA is TGTGCTAGTGGTAGACTGGGGCAGGGGGCGACCGAGCAGTACTTC. This codes for CASGRLGQGATEQYF.

V is TRBV11-3 and J is TRBJ2-1; D call uncertain. There are 14 residues in the CDR3. Germline CDR1 is SGHNT and CDR2 is YENEEA. Deletions cut 2 bases from V and 4 bases from J, with 9 bases between. The CDR3 reads CASSLTGSYNEQFF. CDR3 in DNA: TGTGCCAGCAGCTTAACGGGTTCGTACAATGAGCAGTTCTTC.

V gene TRBV7-4 combines with J gene TRBJ1-5; unclear D gene. The CDR3 is 13 amino acids. V was clipped by 1 base and J by 7 bases, with 8 bases between them. Germline values: CDR1 SGHVT, CDR2 SQSDAQ. The CDR3 sequence: CASSLGSFQPQHF. DNA of the CDR3: TGTGCCAGCAGCTTAGGATCTTTCCAGCCCCAGCATTTT.